This T cell receptor (beta chain) is from a study of blood T cell repertoires in COVID-19. Repertoires were generated with immunoSEQ multiplex PCR, while TCRdb's copy carries only in-frame clones and drops some. The data contain approximately 300,000 clones, 80% to 95% of them singletons. Trimming took 1 base from V and 7 from J, leaving 8 bases between them. CDR1 is LNHNV, CDR2 YYDKDF, per germline (reference sequence). The CDR3 contains 13 residues. Patients in Seattle were enrolled during active infection, then followed longitudinally. This sequence joins TRBV15 and TRBJ2-1, with a possible D match to TRBD2 (5 bases). Sample: peripheral blood. This TCR was recovered from a woman in her twenties or thirties with COVID-19, enrolled during active disease. CDR3 nucleotides: TGTGCCACCAGCAGAGTCCCGGGAAATGAGCAGTTCTTC. Encoded protein: CATSRVPGNEQFF.